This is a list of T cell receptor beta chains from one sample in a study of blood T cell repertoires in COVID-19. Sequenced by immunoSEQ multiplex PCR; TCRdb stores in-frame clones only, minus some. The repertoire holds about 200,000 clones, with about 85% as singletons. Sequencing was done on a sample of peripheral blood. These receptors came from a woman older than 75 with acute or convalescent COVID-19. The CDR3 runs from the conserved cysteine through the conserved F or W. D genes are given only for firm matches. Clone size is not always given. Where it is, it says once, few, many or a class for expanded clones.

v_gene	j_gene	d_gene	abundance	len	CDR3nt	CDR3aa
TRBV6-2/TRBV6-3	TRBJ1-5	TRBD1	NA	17	TGTGCCAGCAGTTTTTTTGGAACAGGGGGGAGCAATCAGCCCCAGCATTTT	CASSFFGTGGSNQPQHF
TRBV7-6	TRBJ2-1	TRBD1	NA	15	TGTGCCAGCACCTGGGACAGTGGATTGGCTAATGAGCAGTTCTTC	CASTWDSGLANEQFF
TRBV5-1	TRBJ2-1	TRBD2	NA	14	TGCGCCAGCAGCTTGGGTAGCGGGAACAATGAGCAGTTCTTC	CASSLGSGNNEQFF
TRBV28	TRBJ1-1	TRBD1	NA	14	TGTGCCAGCAGTTTATCTGGGACAGCCACTGAAGCTTTCTTT	CASSLSGTATEAFF
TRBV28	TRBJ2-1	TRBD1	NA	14	TGTGCCAGCAGTTTATTGGGACAGGGGTTTGAGCAGTTCTTC	CASSLLGQGFEQFF
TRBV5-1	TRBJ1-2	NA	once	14	TGCGCCAGCAGCCCCGCGGCACCAGAGTATGGCTACACCTTC	CASSPAAPEYGYTF
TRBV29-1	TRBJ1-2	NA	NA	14	TGCAGCGTTGCGGTGGGGGGGCAGACTTATGGCTACACCTTC	CSVAVGGQTYGYTF
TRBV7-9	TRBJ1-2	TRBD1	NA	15	TGTGCCAGCAGCCCCGGACAGGGGGCCCCTGGGGGCTACACCTTC	CASSPGQGAPGGYTF
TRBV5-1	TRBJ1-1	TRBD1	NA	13	TGCGCCAGTAGGACAGGGGGGAACACTGAAGCTTTCTTT	CASRTGGNTEAFF
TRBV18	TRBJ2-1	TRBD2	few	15	TGTGCCAGCGCCAACGGACTAGCGGGAGGCAATGAGCAGTTCTTC	CASANGLAGGNEQFF
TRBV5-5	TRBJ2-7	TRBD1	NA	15	TGTGCCAGCAGCGGAGGGACAGGGTCGTCGTCCGAGCAGTACTTC	CASSGGTGSSSEQYF
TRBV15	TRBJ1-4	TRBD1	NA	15	TGTGCCACCAGCGCATGGACAGGGTGGGTTGAAAAACTGTTTTTT	CATSAWTGWVEKLFF
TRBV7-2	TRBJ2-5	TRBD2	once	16	TGTGCCAGCAGCTTACTTAGCGGGGGGGTAGAAGAGACCCAGTACTTC	CASSLLSGGVEETQYF
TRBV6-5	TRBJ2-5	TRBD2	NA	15	TGTGCCAGCAGTCCGCGGCGGGGGGGCGGCGAGACCCAGTACTTC	CASSPRRGGGETQYF
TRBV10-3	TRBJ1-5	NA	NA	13	TGTGCCATCAGTGCGGAGAGCAATCAGCCCCAGCATTTT	CAISAESNQPQHF
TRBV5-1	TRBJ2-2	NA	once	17	TGCGCCAGCAGCTTCAGTGGGTTGGCGATGGGGGCCAGGGAGCTGTTTTTT	CASSFSGLAMGARELFF
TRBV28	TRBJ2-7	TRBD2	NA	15	TGTGCCAGCAGTTTACGGACTAGCGGGAACTACGAGCAGTACTTC	CASSLRTSGNYEQYF